This T cell receptor (beta chain) originates from a study of T cells expressing NK-cell markers. From the 5' RACE reads, TCRdb lists one entry per CDR3 protein and no DNA. The sample has fewer than 400,000 distinct CDR3 sequences. Germline-derived CDR1 and CDR2 are LGHNT and FRNRAP. The CDR3 consists of 13 residues. Sequenced: blood T cells: a sorted CD56 or NKG2C T cell subset, CD4+ or CD8+ T cells, or bulk PBMC T cells (not recorded which). The rearrangement links TRBV12-5 to TRBJ2-3. The receptor comes from a woman aged 45-59 years in good health. CDR3 in amino acids: CASESRYADTQYF.